These T cell receptor beta chains were read from a single sample in a study of OX40 agonist ivuxolimab in advanced cancers. Assay used: immunoSEQ multiplex PCR; TCRdb lists only in-frame clones, some missing. Of under 95,000 clones listed, about 90% are singletons. Sequenced material: CD4+ or CD8+ T cells sorted from blood, taken in a trial of the OX40 agonist ivuxolimab. The receptors come from an adult with an advanced solid tumor such as melanoma, head and neck, liver or kidney cancer. Each CDR3 is given with its conserved first and last residue. A D gene is named only where the DNA matches it firmly.

>NA|TRBJ2-7|TRBV30
CACPREYRDEQYF
TGTGCCTGCCCCAGGGAGTATCGTGACGAGCAGTACTTC
>NA|TRBJ2-2|TRBV7-2
CASSLLAHTGELFF
TGTGCCAGCAGCTTACTAGCCCACACCGGGGAGCTGTTTTTT
>NA|TRBJ2-5|TRBV18
CASSPRHRPVQETQYF
TGTGCCAGCTCACCACGTCACAGGCCGGTTCAAGAGACCCAGTACTTC
>NA|TRBJ1-5|TRBV21-1
CASSKLRANTGRNQPQHF
TGTGCCAGCAGCAAATTAAGGGCCAATACAGGGAGAAATCAGCCCCAGCATTTT
>TRBD2|TRBJ2-2|TRBV28
CASNTRLAPGELFF
TGTGCCAGCAACACTAGACTAGCGCCCGGGGAGCTGTTTTTT
>TRBD1|TRBJ2-4|TRBV2
CASKGQKNIQYF
TGTGCCAGCAAGGGACAGAAAAACATTCAGTACTTC
>NA|TRBJ2-7|TRBV13
CASSFLGPSSYEQYF
TGTGCCAGCAGCTTCTTAGGACCTTCCTCCTACGAGCAGTACTTC
>NA|TRBJ1-1|TRBV4-1
CASSFPGRRTEAFF
TGCGCCAGCAGTTTCCCGGGACGTCGAACTGAAGCTTTCTTT
>NA|TRBJ2-7|TRBV29-1
CSVEDSPYEQYF
TGCAGCGTTGAAGATTCACCCTACGAGCAGTACTTC
>NA|TRBJ1-4|TRBV27
CASSLSAGTATNEKLFF
TGTGCCAGCAGTTTATCGGCAGGGACGGCAACTAATGAAAAACTGTTTTTT
>NA|TRBJ2-7|TRBV19
CASGDSSFFYEQYF
TGTGCCAGTGGAGACAGCTCCTTTTTCTACGAGCAGTACTTC
>TRBD2|TRBJ2-2|TRBV10-3
CATLAGNTGELFF
TGTGCCACCCTAGCGGGAAACACCGGGGAGCTGTTTTTT
>NA|TRBJ1-1|TRBV29-1
CSVATNTEAFF
TGCAGCGTCGCAACGAACACTGAAGCTTTCTTT
>TRBD1|TRBJ1-5|TRBV6-6
CASRYNRGGNQPQHF
TGTGCCAGCAGATACAACAGGGGTGGCAATCAGCCCCAGCATTTT
>NA|TRBJ2-7|TRBV18
CASSPGPTYEQYF
TGTGCCAGCTCACCAGGGCCCACCTACGAGCAGTACTTC
>NA|TRBJ2-2|TRBV19
CASSIDRGRDTGELFF
TGTGCCAGTAGTATAGATCGCGGCAGAGACACCGGGGAGCTGTTTTTT
>NA|TRBJ1-1|TRBV19
CASSIEMVAFF
TGTGCCAGTAGTATCGAGATGGTAGCTTTCTTT
>NA|TRBJ2-7|TRBV6-6
CASSYSRTSSYEQYF
TGTGCCAGCAGTTACTCGAGGACGAGCTCCTACGAGCAGTACTTC